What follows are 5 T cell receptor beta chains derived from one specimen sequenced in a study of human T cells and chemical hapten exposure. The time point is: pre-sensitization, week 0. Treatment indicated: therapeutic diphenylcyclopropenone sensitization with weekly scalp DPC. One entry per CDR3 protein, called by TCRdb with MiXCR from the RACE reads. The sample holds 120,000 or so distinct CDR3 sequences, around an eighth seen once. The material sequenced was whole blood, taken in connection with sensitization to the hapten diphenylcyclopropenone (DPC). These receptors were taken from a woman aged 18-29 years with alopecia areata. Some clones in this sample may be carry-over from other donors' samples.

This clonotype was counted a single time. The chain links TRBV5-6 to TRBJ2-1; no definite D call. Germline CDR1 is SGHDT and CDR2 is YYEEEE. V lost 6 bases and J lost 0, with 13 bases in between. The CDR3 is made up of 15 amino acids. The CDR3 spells CASNSPLGSYNEQFF. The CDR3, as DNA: TGTGCCAGCAACTCGCCCCTAGGCTCCTACAATGAGCAGTTCTTC.

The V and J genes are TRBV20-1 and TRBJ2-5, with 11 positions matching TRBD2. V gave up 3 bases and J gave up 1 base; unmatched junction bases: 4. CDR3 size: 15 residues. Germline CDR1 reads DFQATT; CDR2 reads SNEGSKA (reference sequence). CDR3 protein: CSASETSGGQETQYF. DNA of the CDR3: TGCAGTGCTAGCGAAACTAGCGGGGGCCAAGAGACCCAGTACTTC.

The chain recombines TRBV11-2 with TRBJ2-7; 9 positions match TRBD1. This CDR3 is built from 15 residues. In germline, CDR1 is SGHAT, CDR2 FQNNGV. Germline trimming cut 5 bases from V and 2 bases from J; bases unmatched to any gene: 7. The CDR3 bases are TGTGCCAGCAGCGGAGGGACAGGGATAACCTACGAGCAGTACTTC. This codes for CASSGGTGITYEQYF.

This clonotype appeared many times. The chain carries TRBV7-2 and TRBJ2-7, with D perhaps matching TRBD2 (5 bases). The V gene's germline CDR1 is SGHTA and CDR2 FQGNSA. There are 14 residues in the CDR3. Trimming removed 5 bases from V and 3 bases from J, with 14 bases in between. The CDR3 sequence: CASSDAGYLYEQYF. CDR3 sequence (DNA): TGTGCCAGCAGCGACGCGGGCTATCTCTACGAGCAGTACTTC.

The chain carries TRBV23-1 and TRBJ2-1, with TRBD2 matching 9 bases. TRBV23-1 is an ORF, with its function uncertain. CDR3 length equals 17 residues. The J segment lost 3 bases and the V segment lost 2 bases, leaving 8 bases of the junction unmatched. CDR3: CASSQRLAGLYYNEQFF. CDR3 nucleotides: TGCGCCAGCAGTCAAAGGCTAGCGGGGTTGTACTACAATGAGCAGTTCTTC.